The 23 T cell receptor beta chains presented below share a single source sample, sequenced in a study of blood T cell repertoires in COVID-19. The protocol was immunoSEQ multiplex PCR, while the TCRdb copy is restricted to in-frame clones and leaves out a portion. The sample lists about 250,000 clones; 65% to 90% were seen once. Sequencing was performed on peripheral blood. These receptors came from a man aged 50-59 years with active or convalescent COVID-19.

The rearrangement uses TRBV30 and TRBJ2-7, with 9 bases identical to TRBD2. This CDR3 is built from 15 residues. V lost 0 bases to trimming and J lost 2 bases; unmatched junction nucleotides: 5. Germline-derived CDR1 and CDR2 are GTSNPN and SVGIG (reference sequence). CDR3 in amino acids: CAWSVRSGRTYEQYF. CDR3 bases: TGTGCCTGGAGTGTACGAAGCGGGAGGACCTACGAGCAGTACTTC.

The V and J genes are TRBV27 and TRBJ1-2; 7 bases align to TRBD1. The length of the CDR3 is 14 residues. The V segment lost 5 bases and the J segment 4 bases; nucleotides outside the gene matches: 7. Germline CDR1 MNHEY, CDR2 SMNVEV (reference sequence). The CDR3 spells CASSPSTGIYGYTF. The CDR3 nucleotides read TGTGCCAGCAGTCCTTCGACAGGGATCTATGGCTACACCTTC.

In this sample, this clone turned up a few times. This rearrangement joins TRBV14 to TRBJ2-5; 7 bases match TRBD2. The CDR3 loop spans 14 amino acids. Germline V gives CDR1 SGHDN, CDR2 FVKESK. Trimming cost V 3 bases and J 4 bases; bases outside gene matches: 5. DNA for the CDR3: TGTGCCAGCAGCCAGAATAGCGGGCCAGAGACCCAGTACTTC. Amino acid sequence: CASSQNSGPETQYF.

This clone was counted once. The V gene is TRBV12-3 or TRBV12-4, the J gene TRBJ1-2, with a tentative D call TRBD1 (5 bases). The CDR3 consists of 13 residues. Trimming pared 5 bases from V and 12 bases from J, leaving 19 bases between. CDR3 bases: TGTGCCAGCAGTCCCGGCCATGGGGCCCGCAACACCTTC. It encodes CASSPGHGARNTF.

The genes are TRBV7-6 and TRBJ1-4; tentatively, D is TRBD1 (6 bases). This CDR3 has 13 residues. The germline V and J ends were trimmed by 9 bases and 7 bases, with 15 bases remaining between them. CDR1 and CDR2 from the germline V gene are SGHVS and FNYEAQ. Here the CDR3 reads CASQTGTSEKLFF. CDR3 DNA: TGTGCCAGTCAGACAGGCACTTCTGAAAAACTGTTTTTT.

The CDR3 protein is CASTTGGAYNEQFF. The CDR3 nucleotides are TGTGCCAGCACGACGGGAGGAGCCTACAATGAGCAGTTCTTC. The chain uses TRBV6-5 and TRBJ2-1; 7 nucleotides align to TRBD2. CDR3 length: 14 residues. V lost 7 bases, J lost 2 bases, and 5 bases stayed unmatched. Germline V gene lookup returns CDR1 MNHEY and CDR2 SVGAGI.

The CDR3 DNA reads TGTGCCAGCAGTTTCGGACAGGGCCCTGGAAACACCATATATTTT. The encoded protein is CASSFGQGPGNTIYF. The chain uses TRBV2 and TRBJ1-3; the match to TRBD1 covers 8 bases. The CDR3 extends over 15 amino acids. With V trimmed by 5 bases and J by 2 bases, 5 bases remained unmatched. From germline, CDR1 is SNHLY and CDR2 FYNNEI.

The rearrangement links TRBV11-3 to TRBJ2-7; the D is unclear. V gave up 5 bases and J gave up 6 bases, with 11 bases separating them. Germline V gene lookup returns CDR1 SGHNT and CDR2 YENEEA. This CDR3 is built from 12 residues. The CDR3 DNA reads TGTGCCAGCAGCCCCGGTGGTACCGAGCAGTACTTC. Residues: CASSPGGTEQYF.

The chain has TRBV5-1 and TRBJ1-1; 8 nucleotides agree with TRBD1. The CDR3 is 15 residues long. V shed 0 bases and J 6 bases; nucleotides not matched to a gene: 7. Germline values: CDR1 SGHRS, CDR2 YFSETQ. The DNA of the CDR3 is TGCGCCAGCAGCTTGGGGACAGGGCGATACGCTGAAGCTTTCTTT. Translated, it gives CASSLGTGRYAEAFF.

Worth noting for this clone: The same CDR3 also results from other DNA sequences found in this sample. The V call is TRBV7-8, the J call TRBJ1-2; the D is unclear. The germline V and J ends were trimmed by 1 base and 1 base, with 7 bases remaining between them. The CDR3 is made up of 14 amino acids. Germline loops: CDR1 SGHVS, CDR2 FQNEAQ. CDR3 loop: CASSLEGSNYGYTF. CDR3 DNA: TGTGCCAGCAGCTTAGAAGGGAGTAACTATGGCTACACCTTC.

The chain has TRBV6-5 and TRBJ2-7; TRBD1 might be the D (5 bases). Germline CDR1 and CDR2: MNHEY and SVGAGI. Deletions cut 0 bases from V and 3 bases from J, with 12 bases between. The CDR3 consists of 15 residues. CDR3 region: CASSYSISRDYEQYF. CDR3 DNA sequence: TGTGCCAGCAGTTACTCGATTTCCAGGGACTACGAGCAGTACTTC.

V usage is TRBV2 and J usage is TRBJ1-3, with a tentative D call TRBD1 (6 bases). The CDR3 covers 15 residues. Looked up from germline, CDR1 is SNHLY and CDR2 is FYNNEI. Trimming took 4 bases from V and 0 from J, leaving 10 bases between them. The CDR3 DNA reads TGTGCCAGCAGTGTGGACAGTGTCTCTGGAAACACCATATATTTT. Translating it yields CASSVDSVSGNTIYF.

This chain joins TRBV12-5 and TRBJ1-2, with D possibly matching TRBD1 (6 bases). CDR3 length: 15 residues. V lost 4 bases and J 4 bases, leaving 16 bases between the germline ends. Per germline, CDR1 LGHNT and CDR2 FRNRAP. DNA for the CDR3: TGTGCTAGTGGTTCCCCGTCACAGGGCGCCTATGGCTACACCTTC. Protein product: CASGSPSQGAYGYTF.

This clone was observed a handful of times. This chain uses TRBV30 with TRBJ1-1, with 7 nucleotides matching TRBD1. Trimming at V came to 5 bases and at J to 3 bases, leaving 6 bases not matched to a gene. The CDR3 spans 13 residues. The germline V gene has CDR1 GTSNPN and CDR2 SVGIG (reference sequence). The CDR3 spells CAWYRGWDTEAFF. The DNA for the CDR3 is TGTGCCTGGTACAGGGGTTGGGACACTGAAGCTTTCTTT.

The rearrangement links TRBV5-4 to TRBJ2-7, with 11 nucleotides matching TRBD2. CDR1 and CDR2 from the germline V gene are SGHNT and YYREEE (reference sequence). The junction had 7 bases not matched to a gene; V was cut back by 3 bases and J by 2 bases. The CDR3 is 16 residues long. CDR3 region: CASSSRLAGSAYEQYF. CDR3 DNA: TGTGCCAGCAGCTCGCGACTAGCGGGATCAGCCTACGAGCAGTACTTC.

The chain couples TRBV6-1 to TRBJ1-1; D not resolved. The germline V and J ends were trimmed by 2 bases and 6 bases, with 16 bases remaining between them. Germline CDR1 is MNHNS and CDR2 is SASEGT. CDR3 size: 15 residues. CDR3 amino acids: CASSELGSGFSEAFF. The CDR3, as DNA: TGTGCCAGCAGTGAACTTGGGTCGGGATTCTCTGAAGCTTTCTTT.

The CDR3 sequence is CASSRDWGSYEQYF. CDR3 coding DNA: TGTGCCAGCTCACGGGACTGGGGGTCCTACGAGCAGTACTTC. The V gene is TRBV18, the J gene TRBJ2-7, with D possibly TRBD2 on 6 matching bases. V was clipped by 4 bases and J by 1 base, with 11 bases between them. This CDR3 region has 14 residues. Germline V lookup: CDR1 KGHSH, CDR2 LQKENI.

This chain links TRBV3-1 (or the pseudogene TRBV3-2) with TRBJ2-3; perhaps TRBD1 as D (5 bases). This CDR3 spans 14 amino acids. CDR1 is LGHDT, CDR2 YNNKEL, per germline (reference sequence). Trimming removed 4 bases at V and 1 base at J, with 9 bases between. The CDR3 nucleotides are TGTGCCAGCAGCCTGGGGCCACGCACAGATACGCAGTATTTT. Its translation: CASSLGPRTDTQYF.

The V and J genes are TRBV27 and TRBJ1-1; TRBD1 matches at 7 bases. CDR1 and CDR2 (germline): MNHEY, SMNVEV (reference sequence). V gave up 5 bases and J gave up 2 bases; unmatched junction bases: 5. The CDR3 length is 14 residues. The CDR3 protein is CASSPRDRNTEAFF. In DNA form, the CDR3 reads TGTGCCAGCAGTCCCCGGGACAGAAACACTGAAGCTTTCTTT.

This chain uses TRBV11-2 with TRBJ2-7; weak D call: TRBD2 (6 bases). The CDR3 spans 15 residues. Germline CDR1 reads SGHAT; CDR2 reads FQNNGV. Trimming stripped 0 bases from V and 3 bases from J, with 12 bases between. CDR3 residues: CASSLEGGPYYEQYF. In DNA, the CDR3 is TGTGCCAGCAGCTTAGAGGGGGGACCTTACTACGAGCAGTACTTC.

This clone has just one count. The genes are TRBV5-5 and TRBJ2-3; TRBD1 is a possible D gene (6 bases). The CDR3 runs 14 residues. The germline gives CDR1 SGHKS, CDR2 YYEKEE (reference sequence). The V and J ends lost 5 bases and 4 bases respectively, with 14 bases between them. The CDR3 nucleotides are TGTGCCAGCAGACCTGGACAGTTCCCAGATACGCAGTATTTT. Translated: CASRPGQFPDTQYF.

J is TRBJ1-1 and V is TRBV18; the D is unclear. The CDR3 sequence is 16 residues long. Germline assignment: CDR1 KGHSH and CDR2 LQKENI. With 2 bases removed from V and 0 bases from J, the gap between germline ends came to 13 bases. For the CDR3, the DNA is TGTGCCAGCTCACCATCCCCGCCGGCGGTGAACACTGAAGCTTTCTTT. Residues: CASSPSPPAVNTEAFF.

The count of this clone is one. The V and J genes are TRBV24-1 and TRBJ2-1, with a weak D call TRBD2 (5 bases). V was clipped by 2 bases and J by 5 bases, with 12 bases between them. The V gene's germline CDR1 is KGHDR and CDR2 SFDVKD. CDR3 length equals 15 residues. The CDR3 loop reads CATSDSGSGNNEQFF. The CDR3 DNA follows: TGTGCCACCAGTGATTCGGGGTCCGGAAACAATGAGCAGTTCTTC.